The source of this TCR beta chain is a study of T cells in Graves' hyperthyroidism and ophthalmopathy. This clonotype has just a few counts. The antigen remains unidentified. This CDR3 contains 18 residues. V was pared by 5 bases and J by 5 bases, with 19 bases of the junction left unmatched. CDR1 is SQVTM and CDR2 is ANQGSEA in the germline V gene. Exclusion criteria comprised uncontrolled infection, other autoimmune disease, pregnancy or lactation. Template material for amplifying TCR beta CDR3 regions consisted of RNA transcripts. First-round RT-PCR of the TCR CDR3 relied on the HTBI primer set. TCRdb reprocessed the multiplex PCR reads with MiXCR, giving one entry per CDR3 protein. Counted here are 600,000 to 700,000 distinct CDR3 sequences, 45% occurring once; the ten biggest clones make up under 8%. Study-wide findings and caveats: Blood held most thyroid clonotypes expanded above 0.001 frequency. Median prediction lead before ophthalmopathy onset was about 6.7 months with the model. A model of 13 V-J pairs discriminated ophthalmopathy from stable hyperthyroidism.

This sequence joins TRBV29-1 and TRBJ2-2, with 8 bases fitting TRBD2. This receptor was taken from an adult man with Graves' disease, either hyperthyroidism or ophthalmopathy (not recorded which). What was sequenced was peripheral blood or thyroid tissue (not recorded which). As DNA, the CDR3 is TGCAGCGTTAAACCGTTTGGCCTCAGCGGGGGAAGGACCGGGGAGCTGTTTTTT. Its translation is CSVKPFGLSGGRTGELFF.